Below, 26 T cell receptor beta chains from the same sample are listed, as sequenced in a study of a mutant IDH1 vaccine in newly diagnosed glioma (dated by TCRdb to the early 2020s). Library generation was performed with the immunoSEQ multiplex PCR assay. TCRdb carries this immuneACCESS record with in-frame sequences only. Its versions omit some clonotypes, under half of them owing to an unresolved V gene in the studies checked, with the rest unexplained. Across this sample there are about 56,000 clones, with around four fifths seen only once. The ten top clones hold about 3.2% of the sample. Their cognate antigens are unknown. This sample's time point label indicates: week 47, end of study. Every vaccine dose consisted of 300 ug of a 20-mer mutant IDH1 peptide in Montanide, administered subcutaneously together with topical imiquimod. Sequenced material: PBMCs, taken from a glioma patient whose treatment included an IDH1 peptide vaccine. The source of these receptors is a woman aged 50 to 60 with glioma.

The CDR3 bases are TGTGCCAGCAGCTCCAAGGGCACGGGGGGGAGAACTGAAGCTTTCTTT. Translation gives CASSSKGTGGRTEAFF. V is TRBV11-3 and J is TRBJ1-1; tentative D call: TRBD1 (5 bases). CDR3 length: 16 amino acids. CDR1 SGHNT and CDR2 YENEEA come from the germline V gene. Deletions cut 4 bases from V and 5 bases from J, with 20 bases between. The whole variable domain, remainder taken from reference TRBV11-3 and TRBJ1-1, is EAGVVQSPRYKIIEKKQPVAFWCNPISGHNTLYWYLQNLGQGPELLIRYENEEAVDDSQLPKDRFSAERLKGVDSTLKIQPAELGDSAVYLCASSSKGTGGRTEAFFGQGTRLTVV.

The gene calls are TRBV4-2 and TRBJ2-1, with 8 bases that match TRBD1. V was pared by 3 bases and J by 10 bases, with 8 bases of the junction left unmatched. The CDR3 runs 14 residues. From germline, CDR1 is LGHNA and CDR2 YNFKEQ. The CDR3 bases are TGTGCCAGCAGCCATGTGGACAGGGCGGGAGAGCAGTTCTTC. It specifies CASSHVDRAGEQFF.

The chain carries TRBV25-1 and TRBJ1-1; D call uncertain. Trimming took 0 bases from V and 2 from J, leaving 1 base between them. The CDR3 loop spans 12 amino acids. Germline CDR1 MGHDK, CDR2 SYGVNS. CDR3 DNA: TGTGCCAGCAGTGAATACAACACTGAAGCTTTCTTT. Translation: CASSEYNTEAFF.

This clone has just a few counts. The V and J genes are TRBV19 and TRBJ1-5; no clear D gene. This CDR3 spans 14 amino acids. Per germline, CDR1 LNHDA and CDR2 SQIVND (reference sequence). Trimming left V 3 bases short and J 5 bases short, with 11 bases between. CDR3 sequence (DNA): TGTGCCAGTAGTATCGGGCAGTTTTATCAGCCCCAGCATTTT. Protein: CASSIGQFYQPQHF.

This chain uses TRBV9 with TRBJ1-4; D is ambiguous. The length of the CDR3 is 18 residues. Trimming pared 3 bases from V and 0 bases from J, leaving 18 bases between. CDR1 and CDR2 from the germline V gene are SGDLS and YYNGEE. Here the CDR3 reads CASSASIQSVATNEKLFF. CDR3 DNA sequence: TGTGCCAGCAGCGCGAGTATCCAATCAGTTGCAACTAATGAAAAACTGTTTTTT.

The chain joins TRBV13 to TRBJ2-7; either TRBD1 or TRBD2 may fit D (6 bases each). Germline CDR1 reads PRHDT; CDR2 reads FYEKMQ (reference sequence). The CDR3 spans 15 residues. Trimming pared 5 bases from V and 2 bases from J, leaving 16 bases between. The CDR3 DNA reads TGTGCCAGCAGCCCCGGGGGCGTTAACACCTACGAGCAGTACTTC. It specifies CASSPGGVNTYEQYF.

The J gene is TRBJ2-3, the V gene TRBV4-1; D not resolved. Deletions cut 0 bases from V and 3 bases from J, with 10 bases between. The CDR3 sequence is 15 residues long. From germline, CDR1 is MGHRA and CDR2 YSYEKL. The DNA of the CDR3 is TGCGCCAGCAGCCAAGAGCTCCAGCAAACAGATACGCAGTATTTT. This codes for CASSQELQQTDTQYF.

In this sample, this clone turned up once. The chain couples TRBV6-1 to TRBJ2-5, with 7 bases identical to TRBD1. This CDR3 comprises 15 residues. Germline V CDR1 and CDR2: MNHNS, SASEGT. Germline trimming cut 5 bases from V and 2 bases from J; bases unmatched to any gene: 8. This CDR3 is CASSPIGTAQETQYF. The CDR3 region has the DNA TGTGCCAGCAGTCCGATTGGGACAGCACAAGAGACCCAGTACTTC.

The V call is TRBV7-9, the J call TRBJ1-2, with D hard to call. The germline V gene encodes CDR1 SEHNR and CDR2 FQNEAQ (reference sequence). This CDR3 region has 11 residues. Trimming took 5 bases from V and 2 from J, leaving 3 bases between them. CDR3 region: CASSVNYGYTF. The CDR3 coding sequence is TGTGCCAGCAGCGTCAACTATGGCTACACCTTC.

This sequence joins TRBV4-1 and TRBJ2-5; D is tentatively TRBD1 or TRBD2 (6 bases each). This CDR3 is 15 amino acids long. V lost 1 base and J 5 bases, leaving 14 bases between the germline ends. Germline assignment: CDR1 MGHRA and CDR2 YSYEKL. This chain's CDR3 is CASSQAAGAGETQYF. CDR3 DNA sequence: TGCGCCAGCAGCCAAGCGGCAGGGGCGGGGGAGACCCAGTACTTC.

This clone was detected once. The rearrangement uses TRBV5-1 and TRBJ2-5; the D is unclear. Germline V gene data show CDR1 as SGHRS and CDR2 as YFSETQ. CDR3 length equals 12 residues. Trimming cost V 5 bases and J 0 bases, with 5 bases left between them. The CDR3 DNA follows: TGCGCCAGCAGAACGGACCAAGAGACCCAGTACTTC. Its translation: CASRTDQETQYF.

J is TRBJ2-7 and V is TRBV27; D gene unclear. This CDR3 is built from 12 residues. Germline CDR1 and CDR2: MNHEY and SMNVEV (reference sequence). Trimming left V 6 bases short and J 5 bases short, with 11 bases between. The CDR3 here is CASRGISHEQYF. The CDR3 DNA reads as TGTGCCAGCAGGGGCATATCCCACGAGCAGTACTTC.

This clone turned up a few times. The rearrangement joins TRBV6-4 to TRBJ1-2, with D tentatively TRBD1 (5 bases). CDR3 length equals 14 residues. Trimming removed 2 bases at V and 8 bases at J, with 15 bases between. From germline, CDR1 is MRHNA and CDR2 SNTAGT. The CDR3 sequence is CASSDRGAGGGYTF. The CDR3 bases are TGTGCCAGCAGTGACAGGGGAGCTGGAGGAGGCTACACCTTC.

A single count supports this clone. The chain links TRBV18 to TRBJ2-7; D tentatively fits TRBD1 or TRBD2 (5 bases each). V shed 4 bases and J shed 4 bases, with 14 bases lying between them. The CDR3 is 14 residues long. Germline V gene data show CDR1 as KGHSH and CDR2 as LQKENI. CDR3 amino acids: CASSQGREQYEQYF. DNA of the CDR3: TGTGCCAGCTCACAGGGCAGGGAGCAATACGAGCAGTACTTC.

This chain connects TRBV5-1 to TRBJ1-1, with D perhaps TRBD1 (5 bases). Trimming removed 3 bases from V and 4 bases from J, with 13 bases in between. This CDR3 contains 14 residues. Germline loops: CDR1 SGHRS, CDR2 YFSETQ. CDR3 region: CASSWDGVSTEAFF. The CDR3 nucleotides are TGCGCCAGCAGCTGGGACGGGGTGAGCACTGAAGCTTTCTTT.

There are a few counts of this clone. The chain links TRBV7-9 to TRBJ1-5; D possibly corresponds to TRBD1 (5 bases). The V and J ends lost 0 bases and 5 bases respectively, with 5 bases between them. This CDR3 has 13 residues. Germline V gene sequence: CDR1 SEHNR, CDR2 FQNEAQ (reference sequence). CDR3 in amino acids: CASSLAGDQPQHF. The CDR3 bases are TGTGCCAGCAGCTTAGCGGGGGATCAGCCCCAGCATTTT.

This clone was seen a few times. The CDR3 DNA reads as TGTGCTAGTGGTTCCACAGGGACCGGGGAGCTGTTTTTT. It translates to CASGSTGTGELFF. V and J are TRBV12-5 and TRBJ2-2; D might be TRBD1 (6 bases). CDR3 length equals 13 residues. CDR1 is LGHNT and CDR2 is FRNRAP in the germline V gene. V lost 4 bases and J lost 5, with 8 bases in between. The variable domain in full, completed from reference TRBV12-5 and TRBJ2-2, reads DARVTQTPRHKVTEMGQEVTMRCQPILGHNTVFWYRQTMMQGLELLAYFRNRAPLDDSGMPKDRFSAEMPDATLATLKIQPSEPRDSAVYFCASGSTGTGELFFGEGSRLTVL.

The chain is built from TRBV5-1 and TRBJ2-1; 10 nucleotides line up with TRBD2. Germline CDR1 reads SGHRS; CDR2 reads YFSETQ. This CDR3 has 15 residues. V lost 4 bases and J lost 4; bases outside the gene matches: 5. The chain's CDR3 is CASSRLAGEYNEQFF. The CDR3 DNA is TGCGCCAGCAGCAGGCTAGCGGGGGAATACAATGAGCAGTTCTTC.

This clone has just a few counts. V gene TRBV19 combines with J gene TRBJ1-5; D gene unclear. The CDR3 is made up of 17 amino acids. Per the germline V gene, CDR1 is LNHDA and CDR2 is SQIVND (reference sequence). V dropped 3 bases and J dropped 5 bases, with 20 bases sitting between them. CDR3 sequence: CASSIVSYNPGDQPQHF. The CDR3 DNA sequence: TGTGCCAGTAGTATTGTATCGTACAATCCCGGAGATCAGCCCCAGCATTTT.

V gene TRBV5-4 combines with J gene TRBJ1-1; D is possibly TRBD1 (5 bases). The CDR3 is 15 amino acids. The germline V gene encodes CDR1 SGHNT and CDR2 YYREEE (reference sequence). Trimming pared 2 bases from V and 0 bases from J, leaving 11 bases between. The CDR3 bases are TGTGCCAGCAGCTTTGCCACAGGAATGAACACTGAAGCTTTCTTT. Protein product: CASSFATGMNTEAFF.

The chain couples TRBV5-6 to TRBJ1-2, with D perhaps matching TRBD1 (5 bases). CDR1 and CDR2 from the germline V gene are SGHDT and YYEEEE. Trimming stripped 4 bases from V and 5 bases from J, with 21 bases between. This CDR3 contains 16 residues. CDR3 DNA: TGTGCCAGCAGCCCGACTAGAAGTTCAGGGTGGTATGGCTACACCTTC. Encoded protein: CASSPTRSSGWYGYTF.

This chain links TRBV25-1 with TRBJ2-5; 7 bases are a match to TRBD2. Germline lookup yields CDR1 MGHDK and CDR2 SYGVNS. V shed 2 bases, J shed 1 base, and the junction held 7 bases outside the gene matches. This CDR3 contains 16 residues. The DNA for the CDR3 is TGTGCCAGCAGTGAAGGGGGGGGACTTATCCAAGAGACCCAGTACTTC. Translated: CASSEGGGLIQETQYF.

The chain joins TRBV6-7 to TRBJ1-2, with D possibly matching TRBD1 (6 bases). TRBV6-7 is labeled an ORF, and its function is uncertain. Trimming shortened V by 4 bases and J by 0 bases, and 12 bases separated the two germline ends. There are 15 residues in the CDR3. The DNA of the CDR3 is TGTGCCAGCAGTTGCCAATACAGGGCTAACTATGGCTACACCTTC. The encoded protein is CASSCQYRANYGYTF.

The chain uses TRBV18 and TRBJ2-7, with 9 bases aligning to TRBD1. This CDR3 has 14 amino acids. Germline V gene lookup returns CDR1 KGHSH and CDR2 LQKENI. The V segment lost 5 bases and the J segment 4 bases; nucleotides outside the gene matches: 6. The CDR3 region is CASSFGTGTYEQYF. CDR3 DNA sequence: TGTGCCAGCTCATTTGGGACAGGGACTTACGAGCAGTACTTC.

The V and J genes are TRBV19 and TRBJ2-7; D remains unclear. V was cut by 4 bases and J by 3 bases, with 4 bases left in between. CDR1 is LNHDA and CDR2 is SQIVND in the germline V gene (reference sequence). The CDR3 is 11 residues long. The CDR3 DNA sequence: TGTGCCAGTAGTAAGAACTACGAGCAGTACTTC. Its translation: CASSKNYEQYF.

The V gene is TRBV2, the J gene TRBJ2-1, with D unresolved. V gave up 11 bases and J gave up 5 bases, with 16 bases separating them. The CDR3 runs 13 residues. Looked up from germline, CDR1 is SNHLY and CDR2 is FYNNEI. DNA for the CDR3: TGTGCCGCCCCCACGTTGGTCGACAATGAGCAGTTCTTC. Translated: CAAPTLVDNEQFF.